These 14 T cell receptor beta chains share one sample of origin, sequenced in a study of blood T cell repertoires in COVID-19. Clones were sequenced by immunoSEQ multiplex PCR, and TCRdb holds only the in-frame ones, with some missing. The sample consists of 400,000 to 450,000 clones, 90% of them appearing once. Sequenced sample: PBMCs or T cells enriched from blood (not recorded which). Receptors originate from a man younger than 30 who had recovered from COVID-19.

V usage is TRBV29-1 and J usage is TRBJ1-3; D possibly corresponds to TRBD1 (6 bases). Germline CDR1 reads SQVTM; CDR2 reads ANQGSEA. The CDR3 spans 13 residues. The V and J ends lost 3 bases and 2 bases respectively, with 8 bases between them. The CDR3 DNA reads TGCAGCGTTGAGTCAGGGGCTGGAAACACCATATATTTT. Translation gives CSVESGAGNTIYF.

In DNA, the CDR3 is TGCGCCAGCATTCCCGCCGCGCGAAGCTCCTACAATGAGCAGTTCTTC. Residues: CASIPAARSSYNEQFF. This chain connects TRBV4-1 to TRBJ2-1; unclear D gene. V gave up 7 bases and J gave up 0 bases, with 16 bases separating them. The CDR3 spans 16 residues. Germline-derived CDR1 and CDR2 are MGHRA and YSYEKL.

CDR3 loop: CASSDRLAGGADTQYF. In DNA, the CDR3 is TGTGCCAGCAGCGATAGACTAGCGGGGGGCGCAGATACGCAGTATTTT. The chain links TRBV7-9 to TRBJ2-3; 13 nucleotides match TRBD2. Per the germline V gene, CDR1 is SEHNR and CDR2 is FQNEAQ (reference sequence). This CDR3 has 16 residues. V shed 5 bases, J shed 4 bases, and the junction held 6 bases outside the gene matches.

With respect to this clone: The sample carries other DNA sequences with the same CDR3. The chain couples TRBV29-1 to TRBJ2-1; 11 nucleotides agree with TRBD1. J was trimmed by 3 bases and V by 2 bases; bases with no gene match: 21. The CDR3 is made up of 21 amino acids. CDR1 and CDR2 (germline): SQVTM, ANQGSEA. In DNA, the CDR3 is TGCAGCGTTGAACTGCGATCCGGACAGGGGGCGTCGTGGGAGGGCTACAATGAGCAGTTCTTC. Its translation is CSVELRSGQGASWEGYNEQFF.

The CDR3 DNA follows: TGTGCCACCAGTGATTCGGACAGGGGGGACTATGGCTACACCTTC. This codes for CATSDSDRGDYGYTF. This chain connects TRBV24-1 to TRBJ1-2; 10 nucleotides agree with TRBD1. CDR1 is KGHDR and CDR2 is SFDVKD in the germline V gene. CDR3 size: 15 residues. V was clipped by 2 bases and J by 3 bases; unmatched bases: 2.

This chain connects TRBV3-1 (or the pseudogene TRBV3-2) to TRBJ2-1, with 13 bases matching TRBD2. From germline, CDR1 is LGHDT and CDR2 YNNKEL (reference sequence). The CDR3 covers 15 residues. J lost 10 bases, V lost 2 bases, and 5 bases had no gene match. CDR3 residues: CASSQTLAGGREQFF. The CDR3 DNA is TGTGCCAGCAGCCAAACACTAGCGGGAGGGAGGGAGCAGTTCTTC.

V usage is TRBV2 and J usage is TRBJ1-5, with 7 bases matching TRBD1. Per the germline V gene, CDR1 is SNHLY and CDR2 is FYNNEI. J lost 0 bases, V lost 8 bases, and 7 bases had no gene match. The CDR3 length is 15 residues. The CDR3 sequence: CASGSTGPSNQPQHF. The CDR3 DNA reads TGTGCCAGCGGGTCGACAGGGCCTAGCAATCAGCCCCAGCATTTT.

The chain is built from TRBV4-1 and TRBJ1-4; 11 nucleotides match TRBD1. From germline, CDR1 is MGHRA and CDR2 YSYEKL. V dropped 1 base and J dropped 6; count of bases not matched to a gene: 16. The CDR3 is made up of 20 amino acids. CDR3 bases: TGCGCCAGCAGCCAAGTACGTCCGGGACAGGGGGGAGTTCGCGATGAAAAACTGTTTTTT. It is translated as CASSQVRPGQGGVRDEKLFF.

In DNA form, the CDR3 reads TGTGCCAGCAGCCAAGATTCCCTCGGGGGGCTGGGAGAGACCCAGTACTTC. Its translation: CASSQDSLGGLGETQYF. The J gene is TRBJ2-5, the V gene TRBV3-1 (or the pseudogene TRBV3-2); tentative D call: TRBD2 (7 bases). The CDR3 totals 17 residues. Deletions cut 0 bases from V and 4 bases from J, with 18 bases between. Germline V gene data show CDR1 as LGHDT and CDR2 as YNNKEL (reference sequence).

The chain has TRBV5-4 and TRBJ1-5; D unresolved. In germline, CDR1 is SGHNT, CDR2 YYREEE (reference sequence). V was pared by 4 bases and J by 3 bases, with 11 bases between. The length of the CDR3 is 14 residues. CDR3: CASSIDGLNQPQHF. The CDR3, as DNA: TGTGCCAGCAGCATTGACGGACTCAATCAGCCCCAGCATTTT.

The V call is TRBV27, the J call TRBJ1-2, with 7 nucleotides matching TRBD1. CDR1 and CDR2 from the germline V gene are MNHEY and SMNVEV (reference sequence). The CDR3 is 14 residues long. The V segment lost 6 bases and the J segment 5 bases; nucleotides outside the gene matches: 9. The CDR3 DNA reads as TGTGCCAGCAGAGACGCCCGGGACAGATATGGCTACACCTTC. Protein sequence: CASRDARDRYGYTF.

In DNA form, the CDR3 reads TGCGCCAGCAGCCAAGGGTCCGGGGTGGGCGAGCAGTACTTC. Protein product: CASSQGSGVGEQYF. The genes are TRBV4-1 and TRBJ2-7; TRBD2 is a possible D gene (5 bases). CDR1 MGHRA and CDR2 YSYEKL come from the germline V gene. There are 14 residues in the CDR3. The V gene lost 1 base and the J gene lost 6 bases, with 13 bases spanning the gap.

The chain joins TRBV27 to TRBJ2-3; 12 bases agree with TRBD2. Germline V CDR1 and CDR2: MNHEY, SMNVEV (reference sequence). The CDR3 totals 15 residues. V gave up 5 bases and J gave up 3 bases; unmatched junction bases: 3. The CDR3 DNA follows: TGTGCCAGCAGTGTGACTAGCGGGGGAACAGATACGCAGTATTTT. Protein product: CASSVTSGGTDTQYF.

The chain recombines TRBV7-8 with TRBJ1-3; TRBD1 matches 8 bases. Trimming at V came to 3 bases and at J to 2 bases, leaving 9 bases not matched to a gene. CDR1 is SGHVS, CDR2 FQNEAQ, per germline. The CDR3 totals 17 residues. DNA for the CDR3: TGTGCCAGCAGCTTGCAGGGGGCAGGGCGGACTGGAAACACCATATATTTT. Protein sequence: CASSLQGAGRTGNTIYF. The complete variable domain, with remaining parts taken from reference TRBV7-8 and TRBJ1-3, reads GAGVSQSPRYKVAKRGQDVALRCDPISGHVSLFWYQQALGQGPEFLTYFQNEAQLDKSGLPSDRFFAERPEGSVSTLKIQRTQQEDSAVYLCASSLQGAGRTGNTIYFGEGSWLTVV.